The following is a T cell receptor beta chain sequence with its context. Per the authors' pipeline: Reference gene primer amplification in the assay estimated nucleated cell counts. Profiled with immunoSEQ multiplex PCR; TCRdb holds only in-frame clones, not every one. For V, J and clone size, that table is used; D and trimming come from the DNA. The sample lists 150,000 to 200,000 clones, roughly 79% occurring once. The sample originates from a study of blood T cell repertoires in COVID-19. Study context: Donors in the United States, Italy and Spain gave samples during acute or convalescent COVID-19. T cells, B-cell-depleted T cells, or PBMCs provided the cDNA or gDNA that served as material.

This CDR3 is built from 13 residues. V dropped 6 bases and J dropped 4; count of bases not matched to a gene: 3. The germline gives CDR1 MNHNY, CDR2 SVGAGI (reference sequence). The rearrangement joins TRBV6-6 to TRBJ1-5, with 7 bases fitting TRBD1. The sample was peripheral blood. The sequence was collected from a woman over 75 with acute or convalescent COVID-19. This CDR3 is CASSRDSNQPQHF. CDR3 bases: TGTGCCAGCAGCCGGGACAGTAATCAGCCCCAGCATTTT.